One and the same sample provided the 22 T cell receptor beta chains below, sequenced in a study of response to subunit inactivated influenza vaccine (dated by TCRdb to 2016 to 2019). The library was made by RT-PCR. The reads were generated on an Illumina HiSeq 2500. In TCRdb, the public reads were trimmed at Q25 with fastp and aligned with MiXCR, with productive beta chains retained. Rows are unified per CDR3 protein, each entry keeping the most common DNA and genes. The sample records more than 150,000 distinct CDR3 sequences, 9.2% of which are singletons. Of the sample, approximately 11% is held by the ten largest clones. The sequenced sample was non-naive T cells sorted from PBMCs, obtained on the day of vaccination. The sample's cell subset or site, from its label and the paper: memory T cell fraction. These receptors originate from a man over 45 who received an inactivated influenza vaccine. Donor details come from another sample of the same person, matched by shared clones.

The sample holds a few counts of this clonotype. This chain joins TRBV20-1 and TRBJ2-2; TRBD2 agrees at 9 bases. Germline-derived CDR1 and CDR2 are DFQATT and SNEGSKA (reference sequence). After removal of 5 bases from V and 6 bases from J, the junction contained 13 bases not matched to a gene. The length of the CDR3 is 16 residues. This CDR3 reads CSALLGTSLGAGELFF. CDR3 DNA: TGCAGTGCTTTGCTAGGGACTAGCCTTGGCGCCGGGGAGCTGTTTTTT.

The chain carries TRBV7-2 and TRBJ2-7, with no clear D. The germline V and J ends were trimmed by 5 bases and 5 bases, with 19 bases remaining between them. Looked up from germline, CDR1 is SGHTA and CDR2 is FQGNSA. This CDR3 spans 15 amino acids. CDR3 residues: CASSPTVLTGNEQYF. CDR3 nucleotide sequence: TGTGCCAGCAGCCCCACCGTCCTCACTGGGAACGAGCAGTACTTC.

J is TRBJ2-7 and V is TRBV20-1; 8 nucleotides align to TRBD1. Trimming removed 3 bases from V and 3 bases from J; junction bases left unmatched: 13. Germline-derived CDR1 and CDR2 are DFQATT and SNEGSKA (reference sequence). This CDR3 comprises 16 residues. CDR3 nucleotides: TGCAGTGCTAGGACTGGACAGGGTAGATTTCACTACGAGCAGTACTTC. Translated: CSARTGQGRFHYEQYF.

This clonotype has at least ten counts. The chain links TRBV6-1 to TRBJ1-2; D may be TRBD1 (5 bases). The V gene lost 6 bases and the J gene lost 8 bases, with 19 bases spanning the gap. The CDR3 has 14 amino acids. CDR1 is MNHNS and CDR2 is SASEGT in the germline V gene. CDR3 in amino acids: CASSLRAALRGYTF. CDR3 DNA: TGTGCCAGCAGCCTCAGGGCCGCCTTAAGGGGCTACACCTTC.

V and J are TRBV11-2 and TRBJ2-1; 10 nucleotides agree with TRBD1. Trimming at V came to 1 base and at J to 9 bases, leaving 9 bases not matched to a gene. The CDR3 extends over 16 amino acids. The germline V gene has CDR1 SGHAT and CDR2 FQNNGV. The CDR3 coding sequence is TGTGCCAGCAGCTTAGTCCCACGACAGGGGGCCGGTGAGCAGTTCTTC. Translation: CASSLVPRQGAGEQFF.

In its sample, this clonotype was seen many times. V and J are TRBV6-1 and TRBJ2-3; TRBD1 might be the D (6 bases). Per the germline V gene, CDR1 is MNHNS and CDR2 is SASEGT. V was clipped by 8 bases and J by 1 base, with 16 bases between them. The CDR3 is 15 amino acids. CDR3 in amino acids: CASRQGSSGTDTQYF. Here the CDR3 DNA reads TGTGCCAGCCGTCAGGGGTCTAGTGGCACAGATACGCAGTATTTT.

By share, this clonotype ranks as medium-sized. Written as DNA, the CDR3 is TGCGCCAGCAGCCGGGACCCCTCCGTCAACTCCTACAATGAGCAGTTCTTC. Its protein product is CASSRDPSVNSYNEQFF. This chain uses TRBV4-1 with TRBJ2-1, with D perhaps being TRBD1 or TRBD2 (5 bases each). CDR1 MGHRA and CDR2 YSYEKL come from the germline V gene. The CDR3 runs to 17 residues. V lost 4 bases and J 0 bases, leaving 16 bases between the germline ends.

Comments on this clonotype: A much larger clone lies a single base off, so this may be a read error. This chain connects TRBV4-2 to TRBJ2-3; perhaps TRBD2 as D (6 bases). This CDR3 is built from 16 residues. CDR1 and CDR2 from the germline V gene are LGHNA and YNFKEQ. The CDR3 coding sequence is TGTACCAGCAGCCAAGTCGGGGGTCTAGCGACAGATACGCAGTATTTT. Translated, it gives CTSSQVGGLATDTQYF.

This clonotype was observed a few times. The chain joins TRBV6-4 to TRBJ2-3; 7 nucleotides agree with TRBD1. This CDR3 has 16 amino acids. The V gene end was trimmed by 0 bases and the J gene end by 2 bases; junction bases not matched to a gene: 5. Germline V CDR1 and CDR2: MRHNA, SNTAGT. In nucleotides, the CDR3 is TGTGCCAGCAGTGACTCTGCAACAGGGGTCACAGATACGCAGTATTTT. Its protein is CASSDSATGVTDTQYF.

The chain is built from TRBV11-2 and TRBJ2-5; 10 positions match TRBD2. The V gene end was trimmed by 5 bases and the J gene end by 5 bases; junction bases not matched to a gene: 5. CDR1 and CDR2 from the germline V gene are SGHAT and FQNNGV. The CDR3 consists of 14 residues. CDR3 region: CASSAGLATETQYF. CDR3 sequence (DNA): TGTGCCAGCAGCGCGGGACTAGCGACGGAGACCCAGTACTTC. The whole variable domain, filled in from reference TRBV11-2 and TRBJ2-5, reads EAGVAQSPRYKIIEKRQSVAFWCNPISGHATLYWYQQILGQGPKLLIQFQNNGVVDDSQLPKDRFSAERLKGVDSTLKIQPAKLEDSAVYLCASSAGLATETQYFGPGTRLLVL.

This clonotype was counted between two and nine times. The chain couples TRBV6-2 or TRBV6-3 to TRBJ2-7; D not certain. Germline loops: CDR1 MNHEY, CDR2 SVGEGT. The CDR3 totals 12 residues. V dropped 2 bases and J dropped 3 bases, with 5 bases sitting between them. The CDR3 sequence: CASSYTHYEQYF. CDR3 sequence (DNA): TGTGCCAGCAGTTACACCCACTACGAGCAGTACTTC.

This sequence joins TRBV2 and TRBJ2-7; possible D gene TRBD2, 5 bases. The ends were cut back, 6 bases at V and 2 bases at J, with 20 bases in the middle. CDR3 length equals 16 residues. CDR1 and CDR2 from the germline V gene are SNHLY and FYNNEI. CDR3 sequence reads: CASRTTSGHPPYEQYF. Written as DNA, the CDR3 is TGTGCCAGCAGAACAACGAGCGGCCACCCCCCCTACGAGCAGTACTTC.

CDR3: CASHREVGETQYF. The CDR3 DNA follows: TGTGCCTCCCACAGGGAGGTGGGGGAGACCCAGTACTTC. The chain links TRBV2 to TRBJ2-5; D possibly matches TRBD1 or TRBD2 (6 bases each). Germline V gene lookup returns CDR1 SNHLY and CDR2 FYNNEI. Trimming removed 11 bases from V and 5 bases from J, with 18 bases in between. The CDR3 is 13 amino acids.

This clonotype has just a few counts. The V gene is TRBV6-5, the J gene TRBJ1-3, with D unclear. The CDR3 has 16 amino acids. Germline-derived CDR1 and CDR2 are MNHEY and SVGAGI. Between the trimmed V and J ends, which lost 4 bases and 0 bases, there was a span of 13 bases. The CDR3 sequence is CASSSGRPLSGNTIYF. CDR3 coding DNA: TGTGCCAGCAGTTCCGGCAGGCCCCTCTCTGGAAACACCATATATTTT.

This clonotype was recorded at least ten times. The chain has TRBV5-1 and TRBJ1-1; 7 bases are a match to TRBD1. Germline-derived CDR1 and CDR2 are SGHRS and YFSETQ. J gave up 0 bases and V 8 bases, and 10 bases lay outside the gene matches. The length of the CDR3 is 15 residues. The CDR3 reads CASKLGDSMNTEAFF. CDR3 coding DNA: TGCGCCAGTAAACTAGGGGACAGCATGAACACTGAAGCTTTCTTT.

This clonotype has just a few counts. The CDR3 sequence: CASSLVGGVMTEAFF. The CDR3 DNA follows: TGTGCCAGCAGCTTAGTTGGTGGGGTAATGACTGAAGCTTTCTTT. The chain has TRBV11-2 and TRBJ1-1; no definite D call. Per the germline V gene, CDR1 is SGHAT and CDR2 is FQNNGV. This CDR3 spans 15 amino acids. V lost 1 base, J lost 5 bases, and 14 bases lay in between.

Turning to this clonotype: The junction differs from germline at one of its ends, possibly a read error. V usage is TRBV27 and J usage is TRBJ2-7; TRBD2 aligns across 11 bases. The CDR3 covers 15 residues. Germline assignment: CDR1 MNHEY and CDR2 SMNVEV (reference sequence). Here the CDR3 DNA reads TGTGCCAGCAGACGAAGACTAGCGGGACCCTACGAGCACTACTTC. Translating it yields CASRRRLAGPYEHYF.

This clonotype has just a few counts. V usage is TRBV24-1 and J usage is TRBJ2-1; D call uncertain. The length of the CDR3 is 11 residues. Germline CDR1 KGHDR, CDR2 SFDVKD. V lost 7 bases to trimming and J lost 7 bases, with 7 bases between them. CDR3 bases: TGTGCCACCAGGACCGGGAATGAGCAGTTCTTC. This translates into CATRTGNEQFF.

Only a few counts were recorded for this clonotype. This chain links TRBV7-2 with TRBJ2-2; no clear D. The CDR3 length is 14 residues. Germline loops: CDR1 SGHTA, CDR2 FQGNSA. V lost 3 bases and J lost 0, with 5 bases in between. This CDR3 is CASSFAANTGELFF. For the CDR3, the DNA is TGTGCCAGCAGCTTTGCAGCGAACACCGGGGAGCTGTTTTTT.

This clonotype was detected many times. The chain employs TRBV20-1 and TRBJ2-7; 10 nucleotides agree with TRBD2. J lost 0 bases, V lost 5 bases, and 7 bases had no gene match. CDR3 size: 15 residues. Germline V gene data show CDR1 as DFQATT and CDR2 as SNEGSKA (reference sequence). The CDR3 bases are TGCAGTGCTGGAGCGGCTAGCGGGAGCTCCTACGAGCAGTACTTC. The encoded protein is CSAGAASGSSYEQYF.

The chain is built from TRBV10-1 and TRBJ1-5, with a tentative D call TRBD1 (6 bases). Germline V gives CDR1 WNHNN, CDR2 SYGVQD (reference sequence). The CDR3 has 14 amino acids. Trimming took off 8 bases at V and 1 base at J, with 12 bases between the two ends. The CDR3 region is CASRTAMSNQPQHF. The CDR3 nucleotides are TGCGCCAGCCGGACAGCCATGAGCAATCAGCCCCAGCATTTT.

J is TRBJ2-6 and V is TRBV4-1; TRBD1 is a possible D gene (5 bases). Germline CDR1 and CDR2: MGHRA and YSYEKL. The CDR3 runs to 19 residues. V lost 3 bases, J lost 4 bases, and 22 bases lay in between. The DNA for the CDR3 is TGCGCCAGCAGCCACAGGGCGTGGCAGGGAATCTTCGGGGCCAACGTCCTGACTTTC. This encodes CASSHRAWQGIFGANVLTF.